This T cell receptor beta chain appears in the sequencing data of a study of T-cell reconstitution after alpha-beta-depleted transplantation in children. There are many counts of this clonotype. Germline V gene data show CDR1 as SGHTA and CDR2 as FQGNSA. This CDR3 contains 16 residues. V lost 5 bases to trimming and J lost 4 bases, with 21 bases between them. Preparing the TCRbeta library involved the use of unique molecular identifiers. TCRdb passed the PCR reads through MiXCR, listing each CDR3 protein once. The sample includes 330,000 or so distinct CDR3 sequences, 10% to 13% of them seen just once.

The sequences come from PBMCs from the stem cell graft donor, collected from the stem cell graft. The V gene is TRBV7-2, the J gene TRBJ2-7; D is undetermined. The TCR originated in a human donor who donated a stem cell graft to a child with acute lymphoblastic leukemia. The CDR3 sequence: CASSPTLGMPPYEQYF. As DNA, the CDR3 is TGTGCCAGCAGCCCAACATTGGGGATGCCTCCGTACGAGCAGTACTTC.